One and the same sample provided the 29 T cell receptor beta chains below, sequenced in a study of beta chain features in type 1 diabetes. Expressed TCRB transcripts were sequenced after all isolated RNA was converted to cDNA. The table came from immunoSEQ multiplex PCR; TCRdb's copy has only in-frame clones and leaves some out. There are 200,000 to 250,000 clones in the sample; 9.6% occur only once, and approximately 0.03% lies in the top ten. The sequencing sample was made of naive CD4+ T cells from blood. All receptors derive from a woman aged 18-35 years in good health.

This clone appeared a few times. This sample also contains other DNA sequences that code for the same CDR3. The chain combines TRBV7-2 with TRBJ2-1; possible D gene TRBD2, 5 bases. With 1 base removed from V and 0 bases from J, the gap between germline ends came to 7 bases. The CDR3 has 15 residues. Germline CDR1 reads SGHTA; CDR2 reads FQGNSA. The CDR3 sequence: CASSLGRGSYNEQFF. In DNA form, the CDR3 reads TGTGCCAGCAGCTTAGGTCGGGGCTCCTACAATGAGCAGTTCTTC.

The chain recombines TRBV10-3 with TRBJ2-6, with D possibly matching TRBD1 (6 bases). Germline lookup yields CDR1 ENHRY and CDR2 SYGVKD. V was cut by 6 bases and J by 0 bases, with 18 bases left in between. The CDR3 sequence is 18 residues long. Written as DNA, the CDR3 is TGTGCCATCAGGAGGGGACAATCCCCTCTCTCTGGGGCCAACGTCCTGACTTTC. This gives the protein CAIRRGQSPLSGANVLTF.

This clone was observed a few times. The chain uses TRBV9 and TRBJ2-1; 9 nucleotides match TRBD2. V shed 3 bases, J shed 2 bases, and the junction held 9 bases outside the gene matches. Germline loops: CDR1 SGDLS, CDR2 YYNGEE. CDR3 size: 17 residues. The CDR3 spells CASSARLAAGPYNEQFF. Written as DNA, the CDR3 is TGTGCCAGCAGCGCCAGACTAGCGGCAGGCCCCTACAATGAGCAGTTCTTC.

The chain couples TRBV6-6 to TRBJ1-2, with TRBD1 as a possible D gene (5 bases). V lost 5 bases, J lost 6 bases, and 13 bases lay in between. Germline CDR1 reads MNHNY; CDR2 reads SVGAGI (reference sequence). CDR3 length: 13 amino acids. The CDR3 bases are TGTGCCAGCAGTGTAGGGGTGGGCGATGGCTACACCTTC. Its protein product is CASSVGVGDGYTF.

This clone was observed at least ten times. J is TRBJ2-7 and V is TRBV14; 7 bases are a match to TRBD1. Germline V gives CDR1 SGHDN, CDR2 FVKESK. V dropped 6 bases and J dropped 6; count of bases not matched to a gene: 8. This CDR3 region has 13 residues. The CDR3 DNA reads TGTGCCAGCAGGCCGACAGGGCTGAGCGAGCAGTACTTC. Encoded protein: CASRPTGLSEQYF.

The chain uses TRBV6-5 and TRBJ2-7; D is perhaps TRBD2 (5 bases). The CDR3 loop spans 13 amino acids. The V gene lost 7 bases and the J gene lost 7 bases, with 17 bases spanning the gap. Per germline, CDR1 MNHEY and CDR2 SVGAGI. As DNA, the CDR3 is TGTGCCAGCACTAGCACGGGGTCTAGGGAGCAGTACTTC. It encodes CASTSTGSREQYF.

The CDR3 coding sequence is TGTGCCTGGAGCCTTTTGACAGGGATGGGTTCACCCCTCCACTTT. This codes for CAWSLLTGMGSPLHF. The chain employs TRBV30 and TRBJ1-6, with 7 bases identical to TRBD1. Per germline, CDR1 GTSNPN and CDR2 SVGIG (reference sequence). The CDR3 runs 15 residues. J lost 9 bases, V lost 3 bases, and 11 bases had no gene match. The full variable domain, in which reference TRBV30 and TRBJ1-6 provide the parts outside the CDR3, is SQTIHQWPATLVQPVGSPLSLECTVEGTSNPNLYWYRQAAGRGLQLLFYSVGIGQISSEVPQNLSASRPQDRQFILSSKKLLLSDSGFYLCAWSLLTGMGSPLHFGNGTRLTVT.

The chain links TRBV6-6 to TRBJ2-7; D possibly corresponds to TRBD1 (5 bases). Trimming took off 11 bases at V and 0 bases at J, with 11 bases between the two ends. Germline V CDR1 and CDR2: MNHNY, SVGAGI (reference sequence). The CDR3 has 12 amino acids. The CDR3 coding sequence is TGTGCCGGGGCGACAGTCTCCTACGAGCAGTACTTC. Protein product: CAGATVSYEQYF.

The genes are TRBV6-5 and TRBJ2-7, with 9 bases lining up with TRBD1. The junction had 4 bases not matched to a gene; V was cut back by 4 bases and J by 6 bases. Germline V gives CDR1 MNHEY, CDR2 SVGAGI. The CDR3 is 13 amino acids. CDR3 in DNA: TGTGCCAGCAGTTGGACAGGGGAAGCCGAGCAGTACTTC. Protein: CASSWTGEAEQYF.

This clone turned up a few times. V and J are TRBV10-3 and TRBJ2-7; D unresolved. Trimming stripped 2 bases from V and 4 bases from J, with 3 bases between. CDR3 length: 11 residues. Germline V CDR1 and CDR2: ENHRY, SYGVKD. The CDR3: CAISETYEQYF. The CDR3 DNA reads TGTGCCATCAGTGAGACTTACGAGCAGTACTTC.

The chain links TRBV28 to TRBJ1-1, with TRBD1 matching 9 bases. Trimming cost V 5 bases and J 2 bases; bases outside gene matches: 3. The germline V gene encodes CDR1 MDHEN and CDR2 SYDVKM. The length of the CDR3 is 14 residues. CDR3 loop: CASSGTGKNTEAFF. CDR3 bases: TGTGCCAGCAGTGGGACAGGGAAAAACACTGAAGCTTTCTTT.

This chain joins TRBV19 and TRBJ2-1, with TRBD2 identical over 8 bases. Germline assignment: CDR1 LNHDA and CDR2 SQIVND (reference sequence). J lost 2 bases, V lost 5 bases, and 8 bases had no gene match. This CDR3 spans 16 amino acids. The CDR3 DNA is TGTGCCAGTAGTCCTTATCTGCGGGAGGCCTACAATGAGCAGTTCTTC. Translated, it gives CASSPYLREAYNEQFF. The entire variable domain, with the rest obtained from reference TRBV19 and TRBJ2-1, is as follows: DGGITQSPKYLFRKEGQNVTLSCEQNLNHDAMYWYRQDPGQGLRLIYYSQIVNDFQKGDIAEGYSVSREKKESFPLTVTSAQKNPTAFYLCASSPYLREAYNEQFFGPGTRLTVL.

The chain uses TRBV6-6 and TRBJ1-2; no reliable D call. Germline loops: CDR1 MNHNY, CDR2 SVGAGI (reference sequence). The CDR3 contains 16 residues. V lost 4 bases and J 0 bases, leaving 15 bases between the germline ends. DNA for the CDR3: TGTGCCAGCAGTTCCTATAAAGACTCTACTAACTATGGCTACACCTTC. This encodes CASSSYKDSTNYGYTF.

V is TRBV6-1 and J is TRBJ2-5; D perhaps matches TRBD1 (6 bases). V was clipped by 3 bases and J by 4 bases, with 15 bases between them. CDR1 MNHNS and CDR2 SASEGT come from the germline V gene. The CDR3 runs 15 residues. This chain's CDR3 is CASSEGVGQRETQYF. The CDR3 nucleotides read TGTGCCAGCAGTGAGGGTGTCGGACAGAGAGAGACCCAGTACTTC.

This clone was counted only a few times. V gene TRBV6-6 combines with J gene TRBJ2-3; 10 positions agree with TRBD1. V lost 6 bases and J lost 3; bases outside the gene matches: 6. Germline values: CDR1 MNHNY, CDR2 SVGAGI (reference sequence). The CDR3 covers 15 residues. The CDR3 here is CASSGTGEKTDTQYF. CDR3 sequence (DNA): TGTGCCAGCAGCGGGACAGGGGAAAAGACAGATACGCAGTATTTT.

The chain combines TRBV2 with TRBJ2-5; 9 bases agree with TRBD2. Germline V gene lookup returns CDR1 SNHLY and CDR2 FYNNEI. This CDR3 contains 15 residues. Unmatched junction bases numbered 11, after V lost 7 bases and J lost 5 bases. In DNA form, the CDR3 reads TGTGCCAGCAAGCGGGGGGACCGTCGAGGGGAGACCCAGTACTTC. It is translated as CASKRGDRRGETQYF. Combining the CDR3 with reference TRBV2 and TRBJ2-5 gives the whole variable domain EPEVTQTPSHQVTQMGQEVILRCVPISNHLYFYWYRQILGQKVEFLVSFYNNEISEKSEIFDDQFSVERPDGSNFTLKIRSTKLEDSAMYFCASKRGDRRGETQYFGPGTRLLVL.

This clone was counted a few times. CDR3 coding DNA: TGCGCCAGCAGCCAAGGGCTAGCGGGGTCGTTGACCCAGTACTTC. Residues: CASSQGLAGSLTQYF. V is TRBV4-1 and J is TRBJ2-5; 9 bases match TRBD2. J gave up 7 bases and V 1 base, and 7 bases lay outside the gene matches. The CDR3 has 15 amino acids. Germline-derived CDR1 and CDR2 are MGHRA and YSYEKL.

In its sample, this clone was seen a few times. V and J are TRBV7-8 and TRBJ1-5; maybe TRBD1 (5 bases). Germline values: CDR1 SGHVS, CDR2 FQNEAQ. The length of the CDR3 is 14 residues. Between the trimmed V and J ends, which lost 5 bases and 0 bases, there was a span of 8 bases. The CDR3 is CASSVGGSNQPQHF. The CDR3 DNA reads as TGTGCCAGCAGCGTGGGGGGTAGCAATCAGCCCCAGCATTTT.

There are a few counts of this clone. The rearrangement uses TRBV29-1 and TRBJ2-1; D call uncertain. The CDR3 is 12 amino acids. CDR1 is SQVTM and CDR2 is ANQGSEA in the germline V gene. V lost 3 bases and J 11 bases, leaving 14 bases between the germline ends. CDR3 sequence reads: CSVDIRGGKQFF. CDR3 sequence (DNA): TGCAGCGTTGATATTCGCGGCGGAAAGCAGTTCTTC.

The J gene is TRBJ1-6, the V gene TRBV30, with a possible D match to TRBD1 (6 bases). Germline V gene data show CDR1 as GTSNPN and CDR2 as SVGIG (reference sequence). This CDR3 comprises 15 residues. The V end was cut by 1 base, the J end by 9 bases, with 16 bases between. Written as DNA, the CDR3 is TGTGCCTGGAGTGCACGCGGGGGCGGAGGTTCACCCCTCCACTTT. Translating gives CAWSARGGGGSPLHF.

This clone was counted between two and nine times. The V gene is TRBV5-1, the J gene TRBJ1-4; 7 bases map to TRBD1. The V and J ends lost 4 bases and 3 bases, in that order; junction bases with no gene match: 6. Germline V lookup: CDR1 SGHRS, CDR2 YFSETQ. This CDR3 contains 15 residues. Here the CDR3 reads CASSPGQTSNEKLFF. The CDR3 DNA sequence: TGCGCCAGCAGCCCGGGACAGACCTCTAATGAAAAACTGTTTTTT.

J is TRBJ1-2 and V is TRBV29-1; the match to TRBD1 covers 7 bases. Trimming took 6 bases from V and 2 from J; bases not matched to a gene: 3. Looked up from germline, CDR1 is SQVTM and CDR2 is ANQGSEA. The CDR3 extends over 12 amino acids. The CDR3 nucleotides read TGCAGCGTCGCGGGACAGAACTATGGCTACACCTTC. It encodes CSVAGQNYGYTF.

V gene TRBV5-4 combines with J gene TRBJ2-1; possible D gene TRBD1, 7 bases. With 4 bases removed from V and 3 bases from J, the gap between germline ends came to 23 bases. The CDR3 is 18 amino acids. Germline CDR1 and CDR2: SGHNT and YYREEE (reference sequence). The CDR3 bases are TGTGCCAGCAGCAACCCCAACGCGGGACAGACAAACTACAATGAGCAGTTCTTC. It specifies CASSNPNAGQTNYNEQFF.

The rearrangement uses TRBV11-2 and TRBJ2-1; unclear D gene. The CDR3 has 13 residues. Germline-derived CDR1 and CDR2 are SGHAT and FQNNGV. V gave up 1 base and J gave up 10 bases, with 11 bases separating them. The DNA for the CDR3 is TGTGCCAGCAGCTTAGCCCTTCAGTTGGAGCAGTTCTTC. This gives the protein CASSLALQLEQFF.

The rearrangement uses TRBV5-6 and TRBJ2-7; maybe TRBD1 (5 bases). This CDR3 contains 16 residues. V was pared by 3 bases and J by 0 bases, with 16 bases between. CDR1 and CDR2 from the germline V gene are SGHDT and YYEEEE. The CDR3 region has the DNA TGTGCCAGCAGCTCCCCTAGGACACCCTACTCCTACGAGCAGTACTTC. Amino acid sequence: CASSSPRTPYSYEQYF.

The chain couples TRBV30 to TRBJ2-1; 12 bases line up with TRBD2. CDR1 GTSNPN and CDR2 SVGIG come from the germline V gene (reference sequence). This CDR3 has 15 residues. With 5 bases clipped from V and 7 bases from J, the junction kept 9 bases outside the gene matches. The CDR3 coding sequence is TGTGCCTGGGGCGGGCTAGCGGGGGGGCCGAATGAGCAGTTCTTC. Protein product: CAWGGLAGGPNEQFF.

The chain carries TRBV5-1 and TRBJ2-2, with 12 positions matching TRBD2. Germline assignment: CDR1 SGHRS and CDR2 YFSETQ. With 0 bases clipped from V and 1 base from J, the junction kept 4 bases outside the gene matches. CDR3 length: 18 amino acids. As DNA, the CDR3 is TGCGCCAGCAGCTTGGGACTAGCGGGAGTCGGGAACACCGGGGAGCTGTTTTTT. Residues: CASSLGLAGVGNTGELFF.

In this sample, this clone turned up a few times. The rearrangement joins TRBV5-4 to TRBJ1-2, with a weak D call TRBD1 (6 bases). Between the trimmed V and J ends, which lost 4 bases and 8 bases, there was a span of 24 bases. This CDR3 contains 16 residues. Looked up from germline, CDR1 is SGHNT and CDR2 is YYREEE (reference sequence). CDR3 residues: CASSKPGTGGRGGYTF. The CDR3 DNA reads TGTGCCAGCAGCAAACCCGGAACGGGGGGGCGCGGAGGCTACACCTTC.

The chain carries TRBV10-2 and TRBJ2-7; possible D gene TRBD1, 6 bases. The CDR3 totals 12 residues. Germline-derived CDR1 and CDR2 are WSHSY and SAAADI. Trimming removed 7 bases at V and 4 bases at J, with 11 bases between. The CDR3 here is CASTIQGYEQYF. The DNA of the CDR3 is TGCGCCAGCACAATACAGGGATACGAGCAGTACTTC.